In its sample, the clone carrying this TCR beta chain was seen once. The data were obtained in a study of blood T cell repertoires in COVID-19. How the authors handled the data: Amplification from reference gene primers served as the basis for estimated nucleated cell counts. Profiled with immunoSEQ multiplex PCR; TCRdb holds only in-frame clones, not every one. The V and J calls and clone size come from that table; D and trimming were worked out from the DNA. The sample records about 140,000 clones, around 72% being singletons. Germline assignment: CDR1 LGHDT and CDR2 YNNKEL (reference sequence). Trimming cost V 1 base and J 2 bases; bases outside gene matches: 3. CDR3 length: 15 residues.

The origin of this receptor is a woman aged 60-75 years with acute or convalescent COVID-19. Sequences were obtained from peripheral blood. This chain links TRBV3-1 (or the pseudogene TRBV3-2) with TRBJ2-7; 9 bases agree with TRBD2. CDR3: CASSQGLAGAYEQYF. The DNA of the CDR3 is TGTGCCAGCAGCCAAGGGTTAGCGGGAGCCTACGAGCAGTACTTC.